This TCR beta chain was profiled in a study of shared clonotypes between healthy human individuals. V shed 8 bases and J 4 bases; nucleotides not matched to a gene: 9. Germline V gene sequence: CDR1 MDHEN, CDR2 SYDVKM. The CDR3 has 14 amino acids. Naivety among CD8 cells was defined by CD45RO negativity and positive CCR7 selection, thereby excluding terminally differentiated effector memory CD45RA+ cells. The study ran the assay at deep level. TCRdb keeps only in-frame clones here, not all; method: immunoSEQ multiplex PCR. The data contain around 2,000,000 clones, about 95% of them singletons. The rearrangement uses TRBV28 and TRBJ1-1; TRBD1 matches at 8 bases. The receptor was derived from a young man in good health. The specimen was naive CD8+ T cells sorted from blood. CDR3 DNA sequence: TGTGCCAGCTTTTTCAGGGGGCAAAGCACTGAAGCTTTCTTT. This translates into CASFFRGQSTEAFF. Full variable domain (missing parts from reference TRBV28 and TRBJ1-1): DVKVTQSSRYLVKRTGEKVFLECVQDMDHENMFWYRQDPGLGLRLIYFSYDVKMKEKGDIPEGYSVSREKKERFSLILESASTNQTSMYLCASFFRGQSTEAFFGQGTRLTVV.